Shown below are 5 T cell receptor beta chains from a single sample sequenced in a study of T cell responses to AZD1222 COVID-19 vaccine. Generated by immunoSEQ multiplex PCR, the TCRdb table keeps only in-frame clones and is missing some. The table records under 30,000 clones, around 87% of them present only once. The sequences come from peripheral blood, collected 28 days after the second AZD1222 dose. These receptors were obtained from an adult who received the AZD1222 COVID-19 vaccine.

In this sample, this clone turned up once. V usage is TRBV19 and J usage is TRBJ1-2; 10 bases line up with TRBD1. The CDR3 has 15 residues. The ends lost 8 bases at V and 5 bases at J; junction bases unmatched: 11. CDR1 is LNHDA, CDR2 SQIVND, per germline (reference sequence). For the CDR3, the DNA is TGTGCCAGTTCCATCAAAGGGGGACAGGGGTATGGCTACACCTTC. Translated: CASSIKGGQGYGYTF.

CDR3 loop: CASSDQDRGEQYF. Here the CDR3 DNA reads TGTGCCAGCAGTGACCAGGACAGGGGGGAGCAGTACTTC. This chain uses TRBV12-3 or TRBV12-4 with TRBJ2-7; TRBD1 matches at 10 bases. This CDR3 is 13 amino acids long. V was clipped by 5 bases and J by 7 bases; unmatched bases: 5.

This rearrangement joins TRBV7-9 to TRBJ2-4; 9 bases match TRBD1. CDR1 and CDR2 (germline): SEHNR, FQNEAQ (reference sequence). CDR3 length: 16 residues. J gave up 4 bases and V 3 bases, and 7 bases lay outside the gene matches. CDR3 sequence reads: CASSFDTGTGKNIQYF. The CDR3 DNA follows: TGTGCCAGCAGCTTTGATACCGGGACAGGGAAAAACATTCAGTACTTC.

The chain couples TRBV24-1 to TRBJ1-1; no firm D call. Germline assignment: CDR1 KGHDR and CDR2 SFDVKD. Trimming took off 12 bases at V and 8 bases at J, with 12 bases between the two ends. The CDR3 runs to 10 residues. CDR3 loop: CASHSAEAFF. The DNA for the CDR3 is TGTGCCTCCCACTCAGCGGAAGCTTTCTTT.

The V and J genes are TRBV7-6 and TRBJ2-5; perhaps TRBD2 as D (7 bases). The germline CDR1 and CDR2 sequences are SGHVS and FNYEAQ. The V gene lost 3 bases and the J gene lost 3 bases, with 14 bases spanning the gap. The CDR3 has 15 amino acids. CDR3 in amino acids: CASSLGGAREETQYF. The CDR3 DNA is TGTGCCAGCAGCTTGGGGGGGGCGCGGGAAGAGACCCAGTACTTC. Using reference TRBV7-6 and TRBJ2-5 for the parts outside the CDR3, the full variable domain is GAGVSQSPRYKVTKRGQDVALRCDPISGHVSLYWYRQALGQGPEFLTYFNYEAQQDKSGLPNDRFSAERPEGSISTLTIQRTEQRDSAMYRCASSLGGAREETQYFGPGTRLLVL.